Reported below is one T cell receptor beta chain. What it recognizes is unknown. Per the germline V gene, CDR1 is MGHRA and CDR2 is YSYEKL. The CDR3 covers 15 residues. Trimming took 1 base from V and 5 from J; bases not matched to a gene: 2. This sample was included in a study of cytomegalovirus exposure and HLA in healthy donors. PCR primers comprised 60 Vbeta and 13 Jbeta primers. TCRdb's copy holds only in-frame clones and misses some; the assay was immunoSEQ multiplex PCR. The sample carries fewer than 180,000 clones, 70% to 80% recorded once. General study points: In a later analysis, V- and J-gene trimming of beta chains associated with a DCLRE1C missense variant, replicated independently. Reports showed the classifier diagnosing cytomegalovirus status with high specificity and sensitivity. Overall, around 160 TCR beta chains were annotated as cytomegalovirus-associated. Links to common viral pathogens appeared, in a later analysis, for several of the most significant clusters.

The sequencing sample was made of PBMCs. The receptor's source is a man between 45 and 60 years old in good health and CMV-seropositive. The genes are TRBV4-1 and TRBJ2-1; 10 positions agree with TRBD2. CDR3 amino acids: CASSQGLAGDNEQFF. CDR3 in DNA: TGCGCCAGCAGCCAAGGCCTAGCGGGAGACAATGAGCAGTTCTTC.